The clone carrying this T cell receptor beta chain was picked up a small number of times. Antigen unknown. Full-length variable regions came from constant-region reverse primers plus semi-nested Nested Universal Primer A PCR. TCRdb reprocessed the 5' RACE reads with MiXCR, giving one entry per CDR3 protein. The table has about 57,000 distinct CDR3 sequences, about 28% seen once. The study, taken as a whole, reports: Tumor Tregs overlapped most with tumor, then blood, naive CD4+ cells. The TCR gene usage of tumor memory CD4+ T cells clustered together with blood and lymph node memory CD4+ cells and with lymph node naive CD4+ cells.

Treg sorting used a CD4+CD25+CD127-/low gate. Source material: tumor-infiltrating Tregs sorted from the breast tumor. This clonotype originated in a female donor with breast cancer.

CDR3 DNA sequence: TGCGCCAGCGCCCCTGGAGCTAGCGGGGCAGATACGCAGTATTTT. Its protein product is CASAPGASGADTQYF. This chain links TRBV5-1 with TRBJ2-3, with 9 nucleotides matching TRBD2. J was trimmed by 4 bases and V by 7 bases; bases with no gene match: 10. The CDR3 length is 15 residues. CDR1 SGHRS and CDR2 YFSETQ come from the germline V gene.